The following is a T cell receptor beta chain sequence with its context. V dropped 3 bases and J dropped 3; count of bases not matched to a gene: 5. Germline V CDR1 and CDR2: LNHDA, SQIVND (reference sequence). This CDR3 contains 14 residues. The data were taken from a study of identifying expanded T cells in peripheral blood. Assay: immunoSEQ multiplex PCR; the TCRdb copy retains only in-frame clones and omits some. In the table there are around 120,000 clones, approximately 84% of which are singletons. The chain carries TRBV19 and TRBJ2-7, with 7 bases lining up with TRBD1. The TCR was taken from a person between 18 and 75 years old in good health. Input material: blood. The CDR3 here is CASSIGTVSYEQYF. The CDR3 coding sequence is TGTGCCAGTAGTATTGGGACAGTGAGCTACGAGCAGTACTTC.